There are many counts of the clone carrying this TCR beta chain. Its antigen remains unidentified. Naive CD4+ cells had CD25+ Tregs removed. The CDR3 covers 16 residues. Germline values: CDR1 DFQATT, CDR2 SNEGSKA (reference sequence). After removal of 0 bases from V and 5 bases from J, the junction contained 8 bases not matched to a gene. Overall study results and limits: The larger cohort examined one V-J beta rearrangement, not whole repertoires. Tumor memory CD4+ T cell TCR gene usage was found to cluster with blood and lymph node memory CD4+ cells and with lymph node naive CD4+ cells.

Semi-nested PCR with Nested Universal Primer A followed constant-region reverse priming of full-length variable regions. From the 5' RACE reads, TCRdb called clonotypes with MiXCR, one entry per CDR3 protein. The sample consists of about 54,000 distinct CDR3 sequences, more than 15% of them appearing once. The chain combines TRBV20-1 with TRBJ2-1, with 9 positions matching TRBD2. The sequenced sample was naive CD4+ T cells sorted from blood. Sample subset: naive CD4+ T cells, CD4+CD45RA+CD25-. The receptor was isolated from a female donor with breast cancer. This CDR3 reads CSARDVSGSPDNEQFF. The CDR3 DNA reads TGCAGTGCTAGAGATGTTAGCGGGAGCCCCGACAATGAGCAGTTCTTC.